The following is a T cell receptor beta chain sequence with its context. The antigen is undetermined. V gave up 5 bases and J gave up 4 bases, with 13 bases separating them. Germline V CDR1 and CDR2: LNHDA, SQIVND (reference sequence). CDR3 length: 14 residues. The sample is drawn from a study of a mutant IDH1 vaccine in newly diagnosed glioma. In the study overall: Week 35 was assigned to visit V12, and week 47 was assigned to visit V13. Overall study results and limits: Roughly 92% of patients showed vaccine-induced immune responses across multiple MHC alleles.

The assay was immunoSEQ multiplex PCR, and TCRdb's table has in-frame clones only and misses some. The repertoire holds about 32,000 clones, 82% seen once, with around 7% in the top ten. The time point: week 35, safety follow-up. Alongside topical imiquimod, each dose of vaccine comprised 300 ug of mutant IDH1 20-mer peptide. The patients received vaccinations eight times, in weeks 1, 3, 5, 7, 11, 15, 19 and 23. Donors harbored newly found WHO grade 3 or 4 IDH1-mutant, ATRX-lost astrocytomas. The chain combines TRBV19 with TRBJ2-3; D possibly corresponds to TRBD2 (6 bases). The clonotype originates from a woman aged 18-29 years with glioma. This specimen was PBMCs, taken from a glioma patient whose treatment included an IDH1 peptide vaccine. CDR3 in amino acids: CASSLDRGADTQYF. The CDR3 DNA reads TGTGCCAGTAGTTTGGACCGCGGGGCAGATACGCAGTATTTT.